This T cell receptor (beta chain) was profiled in a study of T cell responses to AZD1222 COVID-19 vaccine. The data were produced by immunoSEQ multiplex PCR, yet TCRdb's version contains in-frame clones alone and is incomplete. The sample includes 190,000 or so clones, more than 75% of them seen just once. There are 14 residues in the CDR3. The V end lost 3 bases, the J end lost 5 bases, and 14 bases lay between the germline ends. The V gene's germline CDR1 is MNHEY and CDR2 SVGEGT. The clonotype originates from an adult who received the AZD1222 COVID-19 vaccine. Sample: peripheral blood, taken 28 days after the second AZD1222 dose. The chain links TRBV6-2 or TRBV6-3 to TRBJ2-7; possibly TRBD1 for D (5 bases). This CDR3 reads CASSYVGLPNEQYF. CDR3 DNA sequence: TGTGCCAGCAGTTATGTGGGGCTACCCAACGAGCAGTACTTC.